This T cell receptor (beta chain) was documented in a study of cytomegalovirus exposure and HLA in healthy donors. Trimming removed 5 bases from V and 8 bases from J, with 18 bases in between. The CDR3 covers 14 residues. The germline CDR1 and CDR2 sequences are MNHNS and SASEGT. PCR used 60 Vbeta primers and 13 Jbeta primers. Generated by immunoSEQ multiplex PCR, the TCRdb table keeps only in-frame clones and is missing some. The sample gives about 190,000 clones, more than 75% of which show up once; approximately 2.4% is in the top ten. The source of this sequence is a woman aged 45-65 years in good health and CMV-seropositive. The sample consisted of PBMCs. The chain recombines TRBV6-1 with TRBJ1-2; the D is unclear. The CDR3 nucleotides read TGTGCCAGCAGTCAGGAGGTGGGCAATAGAGGCTACACCTTC. Amino acid sequence: CASSQEVGNRGYTF.